This T cell receptor beta chain was sequenced for a study of shared clonotypes between healthy human individuals (dated by TCRdb to 2020 to 2021). Regarding the complete study: Two women and three men aged 18 to 49 years were included in the cohort. To estimate repertoire size and how much clonotype sharing occurs between individuals, the study deeply sequenced the blood TCR repertoires of several healthy adults. Each donor's leukapheresis produced roughly between about 0.9 and 9.5 billion PBMCs. Libraries were prepared and TCR repertoires were sequenced by different laboratories using diverse techniques, in order to increase sequencing depth and limit assay-specific biases. For each donor, CD4 naive and CD4 memory were each given three plates, CD8 naive was given two plates, and CD8 memory was given one plate.

From the cysteine through the phenylalanine, the CDR3 covers 13 amino acids. Only CDR3 DNA is held: 39 bases, read in frame from base 1. Sequences SQVTM (CDR1) and ANQGSEA (CDR2) are obtained from the germline V gene. Trimming costs V 5 bases and J 1 base, and their ends lie 12 bases apart. Concerning this clone: Its antigen is not yet known. No qualities accompany the bases; no much larger clone lies one base away.

CD8 naive samples were CD45RO-negative cells positively selected for CCR7, giving a CD45RA+CCR7+ population that excluded TemRA cells. Donors were healthy HIV-negative adults with no recently reported acute infections or vaccinations. Every donor was a Caucasian adult living in Nashville, Tennessee, USA. Blood was collected by leukapheresis, and PBMCs were isolated by Ficoll-Histopaque density gradient centrifugation and then cryopreserved in liquid nitrogen vapor phase. Analytical flow cytometry was used to check the purity and quantity of every magnetically sorted T cell population. From each sorted fraction, genomic DNA was isolated and quantified by UV absorbance on a Nanodrop 2000c. The study at large found these results: Sampling was limited to blood, and TCR repertoires in tissue likely differ from TCR repertoires in blood. Pairwise subsampling indicated that sequencing depth was expected to affect the degree of clonotype sharing among donors. Even with the large sequencing depth, rarefaction of the sorted-subset datasets indicated that sequencing was incomplete. Because the study included a small number of donors, the genetic and exposure-history diversity represented was limited. Clonotypes shared by all four sorted-subset donors showed higher generation probabilities than non-shared clonotypes. Across four donors, roughly 5.1% of naive CD4, 3.5% of naive CD8, about 2.3% of memory CD4, and 0.4% to 0.45% of memory CD8 clonotypes were shared. Larger estimated clonotype richness was generally found for naive subsets than for memory subsets.

TCR CDR3 regions were amplified from genomic DNA by multiplex PCR using the deep immunoSEQ assay. Extracted genomic DNA from each cell subset was spread evenly across all wells of several immunoSEQ 96-well plates, with each plate serving as a replicate. For sorted subsets, each replicate PCR was loaded with 200 ng genomic DNA, equivalent to 32,000 or so T cell genomes. Purified libraries were measured with a Qubit 3.0 fluorometer, size-checked on a Bioanalyzer 2100, and measured again with the KAPA Library Quantification kit. Every immunoSEQ 96-well plate was sequenced on a dedicated single-read 150-cycle Illumina NextSeq 550 flow cell. In the authors' own workflow: Because the immunoSEQ output held only junctional sequences and lacked quality scores, the filtering could not match the filtering applied to full-length reads. To assign V/J genes and CDR3, sequences were annotated against IMGT germline references using PyIR, a Python wrapper for IgBLAST v1.9. Reads were removed for weak V/J assignments (E-value above 1e-6), missing CDR3, stop codons, out-of-frame junctions, or ambiguous translated residues. V3J clonotypes were defined as sequences sharing an identical inferred V gene, J gene, and CDR3 amino acid sequence. The percentage overlap between two repertoires was calculated by dividing the number of shared unique clonotypes by the size of the smaller repertoire. Repertoire richness was assessed with RTK rarefaction, the Chao1 estimator, and Recon v2.1 estimates of unobserved clonotypes. Generation probabilities were computed with OLGA for all TCRbeta clonotypes obtained by the gDNA method from several donors. The source is immuneACCESS, and TCRdb retained only in-frame sequences with V and J called. Part of the clones is not carried over; for the studies checked, unresolved V genes explain less than half of this, and the remainder is unexplained. V and J calls and clone size are given by that table; D and trimming were obtained from the DNA. Within this sample are some 2.1 million clones, with 93% of them counted one time only. The top ten hold about 1.7% of the sample.

The clonotype originates from a man younger than 35 in good health. Some clones in this sample may be carry-over from other donors' samples. The chain employs TRBV29-1 and TRBJ2-7; possibly the D gene is TRBD1, per 5 matching bases. Sequenced: naive CD8+ T cells from PBMCs. The cell subset or site label corresponds to: CD45RA+CCR7+. CDR3 reads: CSVQGELSYEQYF. The nucleotide sequence reads TGCAGCGTTCAAGGGGAATTGTCCTACGAGCAGTACTTC.